This TCR beta chain is from a study of blood T cell repertoires in COVID-19. This clone has just a few counts. This table comes from immunoSEQ multiplex PCR, and its TCRdb copy is limited to in-frame clones, with some not included. The profile shows about 24,000 clones, 75% to 90% of them singletons. The CDR3 covers 14 residues. Germline CDR1 is SGHNT and CDR2 is YYREEE (reference sequence). V lost 3 bases and J lost 3; bases outside the gene matches: 5. This sequence was found in a human donor in a cohort sampled during active COVID-19. J is TRBJ1-2 and V is TRBV5-4, with 7 bases identical to TRBD1. Sequencing was carried out using peripheral blood. The DNA for the CDR3 is TGTGCCAGCAGCTATGACAGGGCCGACTATGGCTACACCTTC. It specifies CASSYDRADYGYTF.